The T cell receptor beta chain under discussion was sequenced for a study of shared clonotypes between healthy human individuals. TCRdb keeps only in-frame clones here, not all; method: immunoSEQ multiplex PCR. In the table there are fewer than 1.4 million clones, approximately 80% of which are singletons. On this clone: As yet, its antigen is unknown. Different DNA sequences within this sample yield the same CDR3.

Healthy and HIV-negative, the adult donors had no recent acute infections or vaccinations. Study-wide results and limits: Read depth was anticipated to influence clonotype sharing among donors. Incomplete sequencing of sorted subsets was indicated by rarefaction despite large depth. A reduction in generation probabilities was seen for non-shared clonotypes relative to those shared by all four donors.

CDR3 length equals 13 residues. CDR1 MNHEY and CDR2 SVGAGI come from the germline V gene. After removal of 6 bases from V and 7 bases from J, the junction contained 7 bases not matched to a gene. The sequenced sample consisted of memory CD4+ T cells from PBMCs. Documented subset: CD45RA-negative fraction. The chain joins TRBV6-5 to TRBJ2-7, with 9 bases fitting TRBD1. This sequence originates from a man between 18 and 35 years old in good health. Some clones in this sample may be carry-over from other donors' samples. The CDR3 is CASRGQGPHEQYF. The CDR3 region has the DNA TGTGCCAGCAGGGGACAGGGTCCCCATGAGCAGTACTTC.